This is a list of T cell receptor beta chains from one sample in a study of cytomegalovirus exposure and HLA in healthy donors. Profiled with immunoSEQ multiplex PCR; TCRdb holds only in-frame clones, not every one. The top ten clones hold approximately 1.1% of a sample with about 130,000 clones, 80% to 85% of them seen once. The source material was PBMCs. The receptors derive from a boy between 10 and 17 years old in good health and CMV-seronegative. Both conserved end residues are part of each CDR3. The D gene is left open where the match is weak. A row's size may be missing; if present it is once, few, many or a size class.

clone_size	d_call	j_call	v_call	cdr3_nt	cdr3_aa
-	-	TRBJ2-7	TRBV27	TGTGCCAGCAGTCCAGGAGGGCCTGTTTACGAGCAGTACTTC	CASSPGGPVYEQYF
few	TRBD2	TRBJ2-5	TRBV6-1	TGTGCCAGCAGTGACTGGGAAACTAGCGGGAGAGGGGAGACCCAGTACTTC	CASSDWETSGRGETQYF
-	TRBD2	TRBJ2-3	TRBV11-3	TGTGCCAGCAGCTCCCGTTGGGCAGGGACTAGCGGGGGCACAGATACGCAGTATTTT	CASSSRWAGTSGGTDTQYF
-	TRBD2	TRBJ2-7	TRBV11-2	TGTGCCAGCAGCTTTGCGGGAGTTAGGTACGAGCAGTACTTC	CASSFAGVRYEQYF
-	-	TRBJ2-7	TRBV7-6	TGTGCCAGCAGCTTATCTCCGGGATACTACGAGCAGTACTTC	CASSLSPGYYEQYF
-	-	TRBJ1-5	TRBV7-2	TGTGCCAGCAGCCGACAGCTCAATCAGCCCCAGCATTTT	CASSRQLNQPQHF
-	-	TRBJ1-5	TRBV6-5	TGTGCCAGCAGTTACTCCAGGGGATCGGGTCAGCCCCAGCATTTT	CASSYSRGSGQPQHF
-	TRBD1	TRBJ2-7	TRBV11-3	TGTGCCAGCACCCTGAGACCGGGACAGGGTGACGAGCAGTACTTC	CASTLRPGQGDEQYF
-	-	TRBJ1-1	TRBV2	TGTGCCAGCATCAAAGACACCCCGACCCCTGAAGCTTTCTTT	CASIKDTPTPEAFF
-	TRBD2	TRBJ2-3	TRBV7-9	TGTGCCAGCAGCTTATTAGCGGGAGCAGATACGCAGTATTTT	CASSLLAGADTQYF
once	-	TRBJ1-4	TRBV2	TGTGCCAGCAGTGAAGGGTTGAGGGAATGGACTGAAAAACTGTTTTTT	CASSEGLREWTEKLFF
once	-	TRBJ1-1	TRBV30	TGTGCCGTTAACTACCGGGGAGGCACTGAAGCTTTCTTT	CAVNYRGGTEAFF
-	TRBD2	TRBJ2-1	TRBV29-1	TGCAGCGTGGGGGGGCGGGGCGGGAGGGTGTACAATGAGCAGTTCTTC	CSVGGRGGRVYNEQFF
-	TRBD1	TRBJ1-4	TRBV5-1	TGCGCCAGCAGCCACACAACCGGGACAGGGGGAGAAAAACTGTTTTTT	CASSHTTGTGGEKLFF
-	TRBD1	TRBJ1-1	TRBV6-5	TGTGCCAGCAGTCGTCGACAGGGATTCACCACTGAAGCTTTCTTT	CASSRRQGFTTEAFF
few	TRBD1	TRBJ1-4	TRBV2	TGTGCCAGCAGTGAGGACAGGGGCCATGAAAAACTGTTTTTT	CASSEDRGHEKLFF